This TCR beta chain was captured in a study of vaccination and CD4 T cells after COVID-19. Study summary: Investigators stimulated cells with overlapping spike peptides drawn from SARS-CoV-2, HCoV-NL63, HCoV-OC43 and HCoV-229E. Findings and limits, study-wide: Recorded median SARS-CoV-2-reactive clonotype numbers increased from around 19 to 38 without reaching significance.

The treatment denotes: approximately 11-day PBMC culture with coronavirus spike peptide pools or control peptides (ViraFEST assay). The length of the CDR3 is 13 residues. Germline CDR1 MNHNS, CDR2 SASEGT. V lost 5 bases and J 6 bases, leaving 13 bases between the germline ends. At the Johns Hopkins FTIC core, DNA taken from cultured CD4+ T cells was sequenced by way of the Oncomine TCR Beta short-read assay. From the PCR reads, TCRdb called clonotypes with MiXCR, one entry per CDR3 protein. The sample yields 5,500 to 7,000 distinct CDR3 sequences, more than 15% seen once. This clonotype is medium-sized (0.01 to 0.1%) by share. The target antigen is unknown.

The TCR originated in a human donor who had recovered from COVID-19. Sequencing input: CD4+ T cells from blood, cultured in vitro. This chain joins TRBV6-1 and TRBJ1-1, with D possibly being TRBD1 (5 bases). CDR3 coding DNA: TGTGCCAGCAGTCAGGGTAGAAACGCTGAAGCTTTCTTT. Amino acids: CASSQGRNAEAFF.